This T cell receptor (beta chain) was captured in a study of STAT5B mutations in CD4+ large granular lymphocyte leukemia. Study results and limitations: Patient CD4-sorted repertoires stayed more clonal than healthy ones after leukemic-clone removal. Top patient clones used TRBV06 genes more often: 8/27 versus 2/35 in controls. No patients shared main leukemic clonotypes, though roughly 25% appeared at low frequency elsewhere.

Only in-frame clones appear in the TCRdb table, and some are missing; sequencing was by immunoSEQ multiplex PCR. The sample consists of approximately 21,000 clones, over 60% of them appearing once. A remark on this clone: Antigen unknown.

CDR1 is SGHRS, CDR2 YFSETQ, per germline. This CDR3 spans 12 amino acids. V lost 0 bases to trimming and J lost 0 bases, with 0 bases between them. The TCR was taken from a human donor in good health. The specimen was CD4+ T cells from blood buffy coats. The V gene is TRBV5-1, the J gene TRBJ2-5; D ambiguous. CDR3 amino acids: CASSLDQETQYF. The CDR3 bases are TGCGCCAGCAGCTTGGACCAAGAGACCCAGTACTTC.